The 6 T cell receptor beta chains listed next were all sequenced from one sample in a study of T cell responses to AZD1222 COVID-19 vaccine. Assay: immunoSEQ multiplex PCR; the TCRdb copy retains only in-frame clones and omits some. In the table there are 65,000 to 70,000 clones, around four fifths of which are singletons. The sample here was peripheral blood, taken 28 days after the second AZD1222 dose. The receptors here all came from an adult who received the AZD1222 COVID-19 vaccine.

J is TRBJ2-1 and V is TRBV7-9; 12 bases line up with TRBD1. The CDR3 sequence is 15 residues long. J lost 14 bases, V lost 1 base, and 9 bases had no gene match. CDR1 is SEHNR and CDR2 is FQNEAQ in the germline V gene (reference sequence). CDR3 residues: CASSLDAGTGGEKFF. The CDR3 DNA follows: TGTGCCAGCAGCTTAGACGCGGGGACAGGGGGCGAAAAGTTCTTC.

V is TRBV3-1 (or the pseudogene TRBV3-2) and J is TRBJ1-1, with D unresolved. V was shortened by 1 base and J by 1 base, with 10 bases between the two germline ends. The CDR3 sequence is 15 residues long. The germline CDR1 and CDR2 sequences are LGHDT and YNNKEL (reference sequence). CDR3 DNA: TGTGCCAGCAGCCAAGGGATAGGCGGGAACACTGAAGCTTTCTTT. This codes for CASSQGIGGNTEAFF.

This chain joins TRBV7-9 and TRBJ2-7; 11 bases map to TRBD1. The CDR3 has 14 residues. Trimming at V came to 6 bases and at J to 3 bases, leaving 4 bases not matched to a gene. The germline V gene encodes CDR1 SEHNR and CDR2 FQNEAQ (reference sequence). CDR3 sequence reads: CASSPGTGGYEQYF. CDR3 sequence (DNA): TGTGCCAGCAGTCCCGGGACAGGGGGCTACGAGCAGTACTTC.

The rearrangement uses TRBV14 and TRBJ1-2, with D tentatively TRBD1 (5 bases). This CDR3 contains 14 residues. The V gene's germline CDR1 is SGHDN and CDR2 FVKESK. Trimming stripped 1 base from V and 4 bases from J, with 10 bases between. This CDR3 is CASSQVPGIYGYTF. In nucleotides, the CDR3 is TGTGCCAGCAGCCAAGTACCAGGGATCTATGGCTACACCTTC.

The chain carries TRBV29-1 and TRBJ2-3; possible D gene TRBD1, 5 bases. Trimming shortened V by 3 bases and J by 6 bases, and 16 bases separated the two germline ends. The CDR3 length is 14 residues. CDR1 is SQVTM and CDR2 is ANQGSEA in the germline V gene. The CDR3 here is CSVETQGAGDTQYF. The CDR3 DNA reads TGCAGCGTTGAGACCCAAGGGGCAGGTGATACGCAGTATTTT.

As DNA, the CDR3 is TGTGCCAGCAGCTTTGAGGGGACAGTCCCCCTCCACTTT. Its translation: CASSFEGTVPLHF. V and J are TRBV7-2 and TRBJ1-6, with 7 bases lining up with TRBD1. The V gene's germline CDR1 is SGHTA and CDR2 FQGNSA. CDR3 length: 13 amino acids. Trimming at V came to 3 bases and at J to 13 bases, leaving 6 bases not matched to a gene.